This note documents a single T cell receptor beta chain sequence. Trimming at V came to 6 bases and at J to 6 bases, leaving 4 bases not matched to a gene. Per germline, CDR1 DFQATT and CDR2 SNEGSKA (reference sequence). CDR3 length: 14 amino acids. The record originates from a study of regulatory T cells in long-lasting Graves disease. As for the study in general: Antithyroid drug exposure in newly diagnosed Graves' patients had lasted under 3 months.

Libraries of TCR beta came from iRepertoire HTBI primers plus Arm-PCR of CDR3 regions. One entry per CDR3 protein results from TCRdb running MiXCR on the multiplex PCR reads. Found here are hundreds of thousands of distinct CDR3 sequences, over 15% of them singletons; the top ten hold roughly 30%. The time point denotes: newly diagnosed GD, antithyroid drugs for less than 3 months. The TCR library was made from RNA that had been extracted from PBMCs in TRIzol. These records were also assigned to another study, of T cells in Graves' hyperthyroidism and ophthalmopathy. According to that study: No ophthalmopathy progression within 18 months constituted stable Graves' hyperthyroidism. First-round RT-PCR targeting the TCR CDR3 was performed with the HTBI primer set.

The rearrangement joins TRBV20-1 to TRBJ2-3; 15 nucleotides match TRBD2. The material sequenced was peripheral blood mononuclear cells (PBMCs), taken at new diagnosis, from a patient treated with antithyroid drugs. This receptor was taken from a man aged 35 to 55 with Graves disease. The CDR3 loop reads CSAHGLAGGDTQYF. DNA for the CDR3: TGCAGTGCACACGGACTAGCGGGGGGGGATACGCAGTATTTT.